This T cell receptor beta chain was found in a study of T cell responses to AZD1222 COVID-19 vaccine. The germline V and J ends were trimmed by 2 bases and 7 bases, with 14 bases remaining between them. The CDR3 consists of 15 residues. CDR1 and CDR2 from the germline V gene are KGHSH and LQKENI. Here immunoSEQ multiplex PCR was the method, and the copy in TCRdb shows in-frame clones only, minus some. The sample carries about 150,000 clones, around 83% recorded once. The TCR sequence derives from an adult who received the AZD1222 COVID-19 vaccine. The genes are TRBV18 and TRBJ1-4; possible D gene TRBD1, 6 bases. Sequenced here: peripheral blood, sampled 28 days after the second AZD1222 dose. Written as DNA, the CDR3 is TGTGCCAGCTCACCAGCAGGGGAGATTGGTGAAAAACTGTTTTTT. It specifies CASSPAGEIGEKLFF.